This T cell receptor beta chain was identified in a study of technical replicates of blood from several donors. This CDR3 is built from 12 residues. Germline V gene sequence: CDR1 SGHDN, CDR2 FVKESK. V lost 7 bases and J lost 5, with 11 bases in between. The protocol was immunoSEQ multiplex PCR, while the TCRdb copy is restricted to in-frame clones and leaves out a portion. Of approximately 81,000 clones listed, roughly 95% are singletons. This clonotype originated in a human donor in good health. The specimen was T cells isolated from PBMCs. The chain uses TRBV14 and TRBJ1-1; no clear D gene. The CDR3 DNA is TGTGCCAGCATTTCTCGAGGGACTGAAGCTTTCTTT. This translates into CASISRGTEAFF. The variable domain in full, with the rest retrieved from reference TRBV14 and TRBJ1-1, is EAGVTQFPSHSVIEKGQTVTLRCDPISGHDNLYWYRRVMGKEIKFLLHFVKESKQDESGMPNNRFLAERTGGTYSTLKVQPAELEDSGVYFCASISRGTEAFFGQGTRLTVV.